This T cell receptor beta chain was obtained from a study of OX40 agonist ivuxolimab in advanced cancers. As for the study in general: The eligibility criteria allowed prior anti-PD-1, anti-PD-L1 or anti-CTLA-4 therapy, and roughly 39% had some.

CDR1 and CDR2 from the germline V gene are SGHTA and FQGTGA. This CDR3 region has 13 residues. V was trimmed by 8 bases and J by 2 bases, leaving 12 bases between them. This clone was observed a handful of times. The assay was immunoSEQ multiplex PCR, and TCRdb's table has in-frame clones only and misses some. The sample carries about 24,000 clones, around 80% recorded once. This chain uses TRBV7-3 with TRBJ1-1; D is unclear. This clonotype was sampled from an adult with an advanced solid tumor such as melanoma, head and neck, liver or kidney cancer. Source: CD4+ or CD8+ T cells sorted from blood, taken in a trial of the OX40 agonist ivuxolimab. The CDR3 loop reads CASATTRNTEAFF. Here the CDR3 DNA reads TGTGCCAGCGCAACCACTCGAAACACTGAAGCTTTCTTT.